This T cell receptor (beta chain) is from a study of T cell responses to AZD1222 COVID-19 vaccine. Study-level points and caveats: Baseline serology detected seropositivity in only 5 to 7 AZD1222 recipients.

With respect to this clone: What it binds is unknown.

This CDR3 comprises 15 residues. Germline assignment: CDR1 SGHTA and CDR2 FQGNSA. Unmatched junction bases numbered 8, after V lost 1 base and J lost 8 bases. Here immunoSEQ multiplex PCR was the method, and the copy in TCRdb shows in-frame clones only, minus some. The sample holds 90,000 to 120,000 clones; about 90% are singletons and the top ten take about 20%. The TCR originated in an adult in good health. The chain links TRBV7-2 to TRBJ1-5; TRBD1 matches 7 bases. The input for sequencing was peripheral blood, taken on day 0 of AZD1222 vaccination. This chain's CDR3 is CASSLGPGGIEPQHF. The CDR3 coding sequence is TGTGCCAGCAGCTTAGGGCCAGGGGGGATTGAGCCCCAGCATTTT.